Presented here are 21 T cell receptor beta chains from one specimen sequenced in a study of T cells in Graves' hyperthyroidism and ophthalmopathy (dated by TCRdb to about 2019). Library preparation was by multiplex PCR. Sequencing took place on an Illumina HiSeq 2000. The TCR beta CDR3 regions were amplified from the RNA transcripts. For the first round of RT-PCR on the TCR CDR3, the HTBI primer set was used together with the Qiagen OneStep RT-PCR kit. TCRdb cleaned the public reads at Q25 with fastp, built clones with MiXCR and kept in-frame beta chains. Rows with a matching CDR3 protein are joined into one entry that keeps the most common DNA and genes. The sample profile shows approximately 610,000 distinct CDR3 sequences; over 15% of them were found once. Clones ranked in the top ten supply about 17% of the sample. Input material: blood. Receptors were obtained from a woman under 30 with Graves' hyperthyroidism.

The genes are TRBV7-9 and TRBJ1-4; D remains ambiguous. Germline V gives CDR1 SEHNR, CDR2 FQNEAQ (reference sequence). V was shortened by 3 bases and J by 5 bases, with 10 bases between the two germline ends. The CDR3 has 14 residues. The CDR3 nucleotides are TGTGCCAGCAGCTTTCCAGGAGTCAATGAAAAACTGTTTTTT. The encoded protein is CASSFPGVNEKLFF.

The V gene is TRBV3-1, the J gene TRBJ2-7, with TRBD1 as a possible D gene (6 bases). Germline V lookup: CDR1 LGHDT, CDR2 YNNKEL (reference sequence). Trimming removed 4 bases at V and 3 bases at J, with 16 bases between. The CDR3 runs 15 residues. CDR3: CASSLTGRGSYEQYF. The CDR3 DNA follows: TGTGCCAGCAGCCTTACAGGTAGGGGGAGCTACGAGCAGTACTTC.

This clonotype appeared a few times. This chain links TRBV4-3 with TRBJ1-2, with TRBD1 identical over 10 bases. With V trimmed by 6 bases and J by 3 bases, 7 bases remained unmatched. This CDR3 comprises 15 residues. CDR1 is LGHNA, CDR2 YSLEER, per germline. Here the CDR3 reads CASRLDRGQDYGYTF. The CDR3 coding sequence is TGCGCCAGCAGGCTCGACAGGGGGCAGGACTATGGCTACACCTTC.

Note on this clonotype: Being one base from a much bigger clone, this may be a read error. This chain uses TRBV28 with TRBJ1-4, with D unresolved. The CDR3 consists of 15 residues. Trimming cost V 1 base and J 6 bases, with 12 bases left between them. The germline CDR1 and CDR2 sequences are MDHEN and SYDVKM. CDR3 protein: CASSLFPGNDEKLFF. The CDR3 bases are TGTGCCAGCAGTTTATTTCCCGGAAATGATGAAAAACTGTTTTTT.

The chain has TRBV7-2 and TRBJ1-3, with no clear D. Trimming left V 5 bases short and J 0 bases short, with 17 bases between. Looked up from germline, CDR1 is SGHTA and CDR2 is FQGNSA. CDR3 length equals 17 residues. The CDR3 DNA follows: TGTGCCAGCAGCCGAGAAGGACTAATTGGCTCTGGAAACACCATATATTTT. Amino acids: CASSREGLIGSGNTIYF.

The genes are TRBV28 and TRBJ1-2, with D maybe TRBD1 (5 bases). Germline CDR1 is MDHEN and CDR2 is SYDVKM. The CDR3 covers 14 residues. Trimming stripped 1 base from V and 8 bases from J, with 14 bases between. The CDR3 DNA follows: TGTGCCAGCAGTTTATTACGGGGCCAAGAAGGCTACACCTTC. Its protein is CASSLLRGQEGYTF.

This clonotype was detected many times. This chain connects TRBV28 to TRBJ2-1, with a possible D match to TRBD2 (6 bases). Germline lookup yields CDR1 MDHEN and CDR2 SYDVKM. The CDR3 totals 12 residues. V was clipped by 2 bases and J by 8 bases, with 7 bases between them. CDR3 residues: CASSLAGYEQFF. The DNA of the CDR3 is TGTGCCAGCAGTTTAGCGGGATATGAGCAGTTCTTC. Supplemented by reference TRBV28 and TRBJ2-1, the full variable domain reads DVKVTQSSRYLVKRTGEKVFLECVQDMDHENMFWYRQDPGLGLRLIYFSYDVKMKEKGDIPEGYSVSREKKERFSLILESASTNQTSMYLCASSLAGYEQFFGPGTRLTVL.

The J gene is TRBJ2-3, the V gene TRBV5-1; 7 nucleotides line up with TRBD1. The CDR3 has 16 residues. Germline CDR1 reads SGHRS; CDR2 reads YFSETQ. The V and J ends lost 4 bases and 1 base, in that order; junction bases with no gene match: 9. CDR3 region: CASSKGQTDRTDTQYF. The CDR3, as DNA: TGCGCCAGCAGCAAGGGACAGACGGATCGCACAGATACGCAGTATTTT.

This clonotype was picked up many times. This sequence joins TRBV5-6 and TRBJ2-5, with TRBD2 matching 9 bases. Trimming cost V 1 base and J 4 bases; bases outside gene matches: 11. The CDR3 has 17 residues. Per the germline V gene, CDR1 is SGHDT and CDR2 is YYEEEE. The CDR3 loop reads CASSLSRGRASRETQYF. CDR3 sequence (DNA): TGTGCCAGCAGCTTGTCACGCGGGAGGGCAAGCAGAGAGACCCAGTACTTC.

This clonotype was picked up many times. V gene TRBV6-1 combines with J gene TRBJ1-2; the D gene is possibly TRBD1 (5 bases). Trimming removed 1 base from V and 6 bases from J, with 12 bases in between. Germline CDR1 and CDR2: MNHNS and SASEGT. This CDR3 region has 14 residues. CDR3 in amino acids: CASSEGIRGDGYTF. The CDR3 DNA reads as TGTGCCAGCAGTGAAGGGATCCGGGGCGATGGCTACACCTTC.

The chain uses TRBV5-1 and TRBJ2-1; TRBD2 aligns across 9 bases. CDR1 and CDR2 (germline): SGHRS, YFSETQ. V was pared by 4 bases and J by 8 bases, with 10 bases of the junction left unmatched. The CDR3 is made up of 15 amino acids. In DNA, the CDR3 is TGCGCCAGCAGCCGGGCGGGGGGGTCCGGGGATGAGCAGTTCTTC. Encoded protein: CASSRAGGSGDEQFF.

This clonotype was observed a handful of times. V is TRBV24-1 and J is TRBJ1-1; D is possibly TRBD1 (6 bases). The germline V gene has CDR1 KGHDR and CDR2 SFDVKD. This CDR3 is 16 amino acids long. Trimming shortened V by 7 bases and J by 1 base, and 18 bases separated the two germline ends. The CDR3 nucleotides are TGTGCCACCAGGAAGACCGGGGGCAGGGGGAACACTGAAGCTTTCTTT. It specifies CATRKTGGRGNTEAFF.

This clonotype was recorded many times. The chain is built from TRBV12-5 and TRBJ2-3; 9 positions match TRBD1. This CDR3 contains 14 residues. Germline V gives CDR1 LGHNT, CDR2 FRNRAP. The J segment lost 4 bases and the V segment lost 4 bases, leaving 3 bases of the junction unmatched. CDR3 nucleotide sequence: TGTGCTAGTGGTTCTACAGGGGGCCCAGATACGCAGTATTTT. This codes for CASGSTGGPDTQYF.

This clonotype was found many times. The chain has TRBV2 and TRBJ1-3; tentative D call: TRBD1 (6 bases). The ends were cut back, 6 bases at V and 4 bases at J, with 13 bases in the middle. Per germline, CDR1 SNHLY and CDR2 FYNNEI. The CDR3 consists of 14 residues. In nucleotides, the CDR3 is TGTGCCAGCAGCGGGGGGCTTCGGGGAAACACCATATATTTT. Translated: CASSGGLRGNTIYF.

The V call is TRBV19, the J call TRBJ2-1; D tentatively reads TRBD1 or TRBD2 (5 bases each). V lost 3 bases and J lost 8, with 14 bases in between. CDR3 length equals 14 residues. Germline V CDR1 and CDR2: LNHDA, SQIVND (reference sequence). The CDR3 nucleotides are TGTGCCAGTAGTATCGGGACCCCGGGCGATGAGCAGTTCTTC. Its translation: CASSIGTPGDEQFF.

This clonotype was picked up many times. V gene TRBV5-4 combines with J gene TRBJ2-1, with 9 bases lining up with TRBD2. The germline V gene encodes CDR1 SGHNT and CDR2 YYREEE (reference sequence). J was trimmed by 7 bases and V by 1 base; bases with no gene match: 6. The CDR3 is 15 amino acids. The CDR3 DNA sequence: TGTGCCAGCAGCTTGCGCGGGGGGGCCAAGAATGAGCAGTTCTTC. This translates into CASSLRGGAKNEQFF.

The chain has TRBV3-1 and TRBJ1-5; maybe TRBD1 (5 bases). This CDR3 contains 14 residues. Per the germline V gene, CDR1 is LGHDT and CDR2 is YNNKEL (reference sequence). V lost 0 bases to trimming and J lost 10 bases, with 13 bases between them. Here the CDR3 reads CASSQDGGFRPQHF. CDR3 coding DNA: TGTGCCAGCAGCCAAGATGGGGGTTTCCGACCCCAGCATTTT. Variable domain in full (rest from reference TRBV3-1 and TRBJ1-5): DTAVSQTPKYLVTQMGNDKSIKCEQNLGHDTMYWYKQDSKKFLKIMFSYNNKELIINETVPNRFSPKSPDKAHLNLHINSLELGDSAVYFCASSQDGGFRPQHFGDGTRLSIL.

This clonotype came up many times. In DNA, the CDR3 is TGTGCCAGCAGCTTAGCCTCCGGGCCTCCGGGGAACACTGAAGCTTTCTTT. Translated: CASSLASGPPGNTEAFF. This chain links TRBV11-3 with TRBJ1-1; D is uncertain. Germline V gene lookup returns CDR1 SGHNT and CDR2 YENEEA. The V end lost 1 base, the J end lost 1 base, and 16 bases lay between the germline ends. The CDR3 extends over 17 amino acids.

A note on this clonotype: A single base separates this from a much larger clone, so it may be a read error. This chain links TRBV5-1 with TRBJ2-5, with 7 nucleotides matching TRBD1. The CDR3 is 14 amino acids. Germline CDR1 and CDR2: SGHRS and YFSETQ. J gave up 9 bases and V 4 bases, and 12 bases lay outside the gene matches. CDR3 sequence reads: CASSNTGDSKAQYF. CDR3 DNA sequence: TGCGCCAGCAGCAATACAGGGGATTCGAAGGCCCAGTACTTC.

This clonotype has ten or more counts. The chain combines TRBV7-9 with TRBJ2-7; D not resolved. Trimming cost V 1 base and J 2 bases, with 6 bases left between them. Germline V gene sequence: CDR1 SEHNR, CDR2 FQNEAQ (reference sequence). CDR3 length: 13 residues. CDR3 DNA: TGTGCCAGCAGCTTAGAACAGCCCTACGAGCAGTACTTC. This sequence encodes CASSLEQPYEQYF.

V and J are TRBV9 and TRBJ1-6; D gene uncertain. The germline V gene has CDR1 SGDLS and CDR2 YYNGEE. V was shortened by 0 bases and J by 7 bases, with 8 bases between the two germline ends. The CDR3 spans 14 residues. CDR3 nucleotides: TGTGCCAGCAGCGTAGGAGGGCAGAATTCACCCCTCCACTTT. It translates to CASSVGGQNSPLHF.